This is a list of T cell receptor beta chains from one sample in a study of radiotherapy plus CTLA-4 blockade in lung cancer. The method was immunoSEQ multiplex PCR; TCRdb's version includes in-frame clones alone and lacks a portion of them. The table shows tens of thousands of clones, with around 79% occurring only once. Here the sequenced sample was peripheral blood, taken from a patient treated with radiotherapy plus ipilimumab. The receptor set was obtained from a human donor with non-small cell lung cancer whose response to radiotherapy plus ipilimumab could not be evaluated. Both conserved end residues are part of each CDR3. The D gene is left open where the match is weak. The size of a clone is reported for some rows only, either as once, few or many, or as a class for expanded clones.

clone size: -; V gene: TRBV7-9; D gene: TRBD1; J gene: TRBJ2-7; CDR3 DNA: TGTGCCAGCAGCTCTATAGGAAGGGACAGGGGAAGTCCCTACGAGCAGTACTTC; CDR3 protein: CASSSIGRDRGSPYEQYF
clone size: -; V gene: TRBV6-1; D gene: -; J gene: TRBJ1-5; CDR3 DNA: TGTGCCAGCAGAATCGAACAGGGCCCCAATCAGCCCCAGCATTTT; CDR3 protein: CASRIEQGPNQPQHF
clone size: -; V gene: TRBV7-8; D gene: TRBD1; J gene: TRBJ1-2; CDR3 DNA: TGTGCCAGCAGCTTAGAGAGGATCCGGACAGGTCACGGCTACACCTTC; CDR3 protein: CASSLERIRTGHGYTF
clone size: few; V gene: TRBV6-6; D gene: TRBD1; J gene: TRBJ1-1; CDR3 DNA: TGTGCCAGCAGTGCGACAGGGATCGACACTGAAGCTTTCTTT; CDR3 protein: CASSATGIDTEAFF
clone size: -; V gene: TRBV5-1; D gene: TRBD2; J gene: TRBJ2-2; CDR3 DNA: TGCGCCAGCAGCCAGGGACTAGCGGCCGGGGAGCTGTTTTTT; CDR3 protein: CASSQGLAAGELFF
clone size: -; V gene: TRBV6-1; D gene: -; J gene: TRBJ1-2; CDR3 DNA: TGTGCCAGCGCCGGACAGTTACTATATGGCTACACCTTC; CDR3 protein: CASAGQLLYGYTF
clone size: -; V gene: TRBV9; D gene: TRBD2; J gene: TRBJ2-5; CDR3 DNA: TGTGCCAGCAGCCCCAAGGGACTAGCGGGAGAGACCCAGTACTTC; CDR3 protein: CASSPKGLAGETQYF
clone size: -; V gene: TRBV7-2; D gene: -; J gene: TRBJ2-1; CDR3 DNA: TGTGCCAGCAGCTTAGTCATTGCGGGTCTGGGTGGGGAGCAGTTCTTC; CDR3 protein: CASSLVIAGLGGEQFF
clone size: -; V gene: TRBV9; D gene: TRBD1; J gene: TRBJ1-2; CDR3 DNA: TGTGCCAGCAGCCGGGACAGTAACTATGGCTACACCTTC; CDR3 protein: CASSRDSNYGYTF
clone size: few; V gene: TRBV28; D gene: -; J gene: TRBJ1-2; CDR3 DNA: TGTGCCAGCAGTTGGAGAGATGGCTACACCTTC; CDR3 protein: CASSWRDGYTF
clone size: -; V gene: TRBV28; D gene: TRBD1; J gene: TRBJ2-3; CDR3 DNA: TGTGCCAGCTTTGAGAGACAGGGATGGACAGATACGCAGTATTTT; CDR3 protein: CASFERQGWTDTQYF
clone size: few; V gene: TRBV7-2; D gene: TRBD2; J gene: TRBJ2-1; CDR3 DNA: TGTGCCAGCAGCTTTTGGGCTAGCGGGGGGAACAATGAGCAGTTCTTC; CDR3 protein: CASSFWASGGNNEQFF
clone size: -; V gene: TRBV7-9; D gene: TRBD2; J gene: TRBJ2-3; CDR3 DNA: TGTGCCAGCAACACTCGGGGGGGCAGGACAGATACGCAGTATTTT; CDR3 protein: CASNTRGGRTDTQYF
clone size: -; V gene: TRBV6-5; D gene: -; J gene: TRBJ1-1; CDR3 DNA: TGTGCCAGCAGAAACGGACACTTCAACACTGAAGCTTTCTTT; CDR3 protein: CASRNGHFNTEAFF
clone size: -; V gene: TRBV9; D gene: -; J gene: TRBJ2-7; CDR3 DNA: TGTGCCAGCAGCGTTGGACTCCCCTCCTACGAGCAGTACTTC; CDR3 protein: CASSVGLPSYEQYF
clone size: few; V gene: TRBV5-1; D gene: -; J gene: TRBJ1-4; CDR3 DNA: TGCGCCAGCAGCTTGGATGGTACCAGGGAGGGGGAAAAACTGTTTTTT; CDR3 protein: CASSLDGTREGEKLFF
clone size: once; V gene: TRBV11-3; D gene: -; J gene: TRBJ2-7; CDR3 DNA: TGTGCCAGCAGCCCCCCCCCGCGGGGCGCCTACGAGCAGTACTTC; CDR3 protein: CASSPPPRGAYEQYF
clone size: -; V gene: TRBV7-9; D gene: TRBD2; J gene: TRBJ2-5; CDR3 DNA: TGTGCCAGCAGCCCCCCGGGACTAGCGGGGCCCAAAGAGACCCAGTACTTC; CDR3 protein: CASSPPGLAGPKETQYF
clone size: -; V gene: TRBV6-5; D gene: -; J gene: TRBJ1-2; CDR3 DNA: TGTGCCAGCAGTGCTGACTGGTTCTATGGCTACACCTTC; CDR3 protein: CASSADWFYGYTF
clone size: -; V gene: TRBV28; D gene: TRBD2; J gene: TRBJ2-7; CDR3 DNA: TGTGCCAGCAGTCCCCCGCCTAGCGGGAGCACATACGAGCAGTACTTC; CDR3 protein: CASSPPPSGSTYEQYF
clone size: -; V gene: TRBV9; D gene: -; J gene: TRBJ2-6; CDR3 DNA: TGTGCCAGCAGCGTAGGCCCGGGGTCCTTCTCTGGGGCCAACGTCCTGACTTTC; CDR3 protein: CASSVGPGSFSGANVLTF
clone size: few; V gene: TRBV5-6; D gene: TRBD1; J gene: TRBJ2-5; CDR3 DNA: TGTGCCAGCAGCCCCCGGGACAGGGCTCTGGAGACCCAGTACTTC; CDR3 protein: CASSPRDRALETQYF
clone size: -; V gene: TRBV28; D gene: -; J gene: TRBJ2-6; CDR3 DNA: TGTGCGGCGGGGCCCTCGACTGGGGCCAACGTCCTGACTTTC; CDR3 protein: CAAGPSTGANVLTF
clone size: -; V gene: TRBV4-2; D gene: TRBD2; J gene: TRBJ2-1; CDR3 DNA: TGTGCCAGCAGCCTCGGGAGGGAAGTCAGGAGTGATGAGCAGTTCTTC; CDR3 protein: CASSLGREVRSDEQFF
clone size: -; V gene: TRBV28; D gene: -; J gene: TRBJ1-4; CDR3 DNA: TGTGCCAGCAGCCCTTGGCGGGGGGGGACGGAAAAACTGTTTTTT; CDR3 protein: CASSPWRGGTEKLFF
clone size: few; V gene: TRBV14; D gene: TRBD1; J gene: TRBJ2-1; CDR3 DNA: TGTGCCAGCAGCGCCCGACAGGGCCCCAACAATGAGCAGTTCTTC; CDR3 protein: CASSARQGPNNEQFF
clone size: few; V gene: TRBV7-2; D gene: -; J gene: TRBJ1-6; CDR3 DNA: TGTGCCAGCAGCTTAGCGAGAGATTCACCCCTCCACTTT; CDR3 protein: CASSLARDSPLHF
clone size: -; V gene: TRBV6-1; D gene: TRBD2; J gene: TRBJ2-7; CDR3 DNA: TGTGCCAGCAGTACTAGCGGGAGCTACGAGCAGTACTTC; CDR3 protein: CASSTSGSYEQYF
clone size: -; V gene: TRBV2; D gene: -; J gene: TRBJ1-5; CDR3 DNA: TGTGCCAGCAAAAATTTCGCAGGGTCTCAGCCCCAGCATTTT; CDR3 protein: CASKNFAGSQPQHF
clone size: -; V gene: TRBV5-1; D gene: TRBD1; J gene: TRBJ1-4; CDR3 DNA: TGCGCCAGCAGCCTCCAGGGGGCAACTAATGAAAAACTGTTTTTT; CDR3 protein: CASSLQGATNEKLFF
clone size: -; V gene: TRBV5-1; D gene: -; J gene: TRBJ1-5; CDR3 DNA: TGCGCCAGCAGCTTTCAAGGGGATGGGGAGCCCCAGCATTTT; CDR3 protein: CASSFQGDGEPQHF
clone size: -; V gene: TRBV28; D gene: -; J gene: TRBJ1-6; CDR3 DNA: TGTGCCAGCAGTTTAGGAGGGGTTGGCTCACCCCTCCACTTT; CDR3 protein: CASSLGGVGSPLHF
clone size: -; V gene: TRBV11-1; D gene: TRBD1; J gene: TRBJ2-7; CDR3 DNA: TGTGCCAGCAGCTCTAACCTATTGGGGACAGGGGCCTACGAGCAGTACTTC; CDR3 protein: CASSSNLLGTGAYEQYF
clone size: -; V gene: TRBV6-5; D gene: TRBD2; J gene: TRBJ2-7; CDR3 DNA: TGTGCCGTATCGGGACTAGCGGGCCACGAGCAGTACTTC; CDR3 protein: CAVSGLAGHEQYF
clone size: -; V gene: TRBV9; D gene: -; J gene: TRBJ2-5; CDR3 DNA: TGTGCCAGCAGCGTCAGTGACCTTCGAGGGGAGACCCAGTACTTC; CDR3 protein: CASSVSDLRGETQYF
clone size: -; V gene: TRBV9; D gene: -; J gene: TRBJ1-3; CDR3 DNA: TGTGCCAGCGCGATCGGGGGTTCTGGAAACACCATATATTTT; CDR3 protein: CASAIGGSGNTIYF
clone size: -; V gene: TRBV4-2; D gene: TRBD2; J gene: TRBJ2-3; CDR3 DNA: TGTGCCAGCAGCCAAGATAGCGGGAGGGCCATGGATACGCAGTATTTT; CDR3 protein: CASSQDSGRAMDTQYF
clone size: -; V gene: TRBV4-3; D gene: TRBD1; J gene: TRBJ2-2; CDR3 DNA: TGCGCCAGCAGCCAGACGGGACAGGGCTTTTATTTTTCAGGCACCGGGGAGCTGTTTTTT; CDR3 protein: CASSQTGQGFYFSGTGELFF